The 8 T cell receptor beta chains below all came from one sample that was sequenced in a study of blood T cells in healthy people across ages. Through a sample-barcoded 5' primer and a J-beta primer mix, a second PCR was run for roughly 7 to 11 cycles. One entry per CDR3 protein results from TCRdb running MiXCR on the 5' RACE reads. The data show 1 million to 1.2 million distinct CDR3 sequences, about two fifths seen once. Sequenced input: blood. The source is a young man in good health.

CDR3 sequence reads: CASSPDRQGYGYTF. CDR3 DNA: TGTGCCAGCAGCCCCGATAGACAGGGCTATGGCTACACCTTC. V is TRBV2 and J is TRBJ1-2; 7 nucleotides agree with TRBD1. There are 14 residues in the CDR3. Germline loops: CDR1 SNHLY, CDR2 FYNNEI. The trim removed 6 bases at V and 4 bases at J, leaving 8 bases unmatched.

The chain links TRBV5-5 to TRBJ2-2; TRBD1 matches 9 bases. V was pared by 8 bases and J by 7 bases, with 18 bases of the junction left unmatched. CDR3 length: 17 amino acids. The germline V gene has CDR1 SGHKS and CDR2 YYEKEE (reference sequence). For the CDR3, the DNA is TGTGCCAGTAGCGACCTACGACAGGGGGGTTTAGTCGGGGAGCTGTTTTTT. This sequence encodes CASSDLRQGGLVGELFF.

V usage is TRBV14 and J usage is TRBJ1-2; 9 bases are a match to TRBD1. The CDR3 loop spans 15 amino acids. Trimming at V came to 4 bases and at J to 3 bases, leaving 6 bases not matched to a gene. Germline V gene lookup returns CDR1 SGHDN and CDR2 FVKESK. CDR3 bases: TGTGCCAGCAGCCCCCTAGGACAGGGGCACTATGGCTACACCTTC. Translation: CASSPLGQGHYGYTF.

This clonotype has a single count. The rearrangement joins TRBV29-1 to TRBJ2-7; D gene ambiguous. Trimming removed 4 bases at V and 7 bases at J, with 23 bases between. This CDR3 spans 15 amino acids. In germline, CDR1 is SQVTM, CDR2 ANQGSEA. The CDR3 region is CSVASTWRRYNEQYF. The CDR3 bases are TGCAGCGTTGCCTCTACATGGCGCCGCTACAATGAGCAGTACTTC.

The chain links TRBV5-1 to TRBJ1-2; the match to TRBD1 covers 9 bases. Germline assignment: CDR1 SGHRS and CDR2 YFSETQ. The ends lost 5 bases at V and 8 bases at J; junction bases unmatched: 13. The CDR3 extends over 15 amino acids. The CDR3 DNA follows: TGCGCCAGCAGTCCGGGACAGGGTCTTTTCGGCGGCTACACCTTC. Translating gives CASSPGQGLFGGYTF. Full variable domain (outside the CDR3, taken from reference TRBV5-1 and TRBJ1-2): KAGVTQTPRYLIKTRGQQVTLSCSPISGHRSVSWYQQTPGQGLQFLFEYFSETQRNKGNFPGRFSGRQFSNSRSEMNVSTLELGDSALYLCASSPGQGLFGGYTFGSGTRLTVV.

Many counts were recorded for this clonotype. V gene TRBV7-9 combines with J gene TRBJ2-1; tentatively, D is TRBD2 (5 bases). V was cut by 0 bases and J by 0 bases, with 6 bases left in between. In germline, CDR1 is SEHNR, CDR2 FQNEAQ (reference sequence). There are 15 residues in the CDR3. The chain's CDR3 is CASSLAGSSYNEQFF. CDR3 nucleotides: TGTGCCAGCAGCTTAGCGGGGAGCTCCTACAATGAGCAGTTCTTC.

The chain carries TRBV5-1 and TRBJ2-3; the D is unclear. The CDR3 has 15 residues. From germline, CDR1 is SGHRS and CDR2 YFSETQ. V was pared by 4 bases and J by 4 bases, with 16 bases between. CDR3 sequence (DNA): TGCGCCAGCAGCCTGACCACGACTCATTCAGATACGCAGTATTTT. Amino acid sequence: CASSLTTTHSDTQYF. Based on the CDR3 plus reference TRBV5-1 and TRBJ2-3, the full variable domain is KAGVTQTPRYLIKTRGQQVTLSCSPISGHRSVSWYQQTPGQGLQFLFEYFSETQRNKGNFPGRFSGRQFSNSRSEMNVSTLELGDSALYLCASSLTTTHSDTQYFGPGTRLTVL.

The CDR3 DNA reads TGTGCCAGCAGCCCCAGGGCGAGGAGCTCCTACAATGAGCAGTTCTTC. Translated, it gives CASSPRARSSYNEQFF. The chain links TRBV7-2 to TRBJ2-1; D possibly corresponds to TRBD1 (5 bases). This CDR3 has 16 amino acids. Germline loops: CDR1 SGHTA, CDR2 FQGNSA. The germline V and J ends were trimmed by 5 bases and 0 bases, with 14 bases remaining between them.